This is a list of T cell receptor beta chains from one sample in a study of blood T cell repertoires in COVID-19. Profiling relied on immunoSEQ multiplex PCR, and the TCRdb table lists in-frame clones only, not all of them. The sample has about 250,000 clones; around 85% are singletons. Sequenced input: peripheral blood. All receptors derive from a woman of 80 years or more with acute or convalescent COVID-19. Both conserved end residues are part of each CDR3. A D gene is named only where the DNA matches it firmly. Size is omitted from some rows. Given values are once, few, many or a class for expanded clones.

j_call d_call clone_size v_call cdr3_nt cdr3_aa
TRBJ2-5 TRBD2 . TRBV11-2 TGTGCCAGCAGCCAGCGGGGGGTCCAAGAGACCCAGTACTTC CASSQRGVQETQYF
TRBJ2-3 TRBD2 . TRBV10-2 TGCGCCAGCAGTGACGGGACTAGCGGGTCGCGCACAGATACGCAGTATTTT CASSDGTSGSRTDTQYF
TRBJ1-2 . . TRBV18 TGTGCCAGCTCACCGGACACAGACTATGGCTACACCTTC CASSPDTDYGYTF
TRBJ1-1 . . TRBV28 TGTGCCAGCAGTCCCCATGGCGGGGAGGGAACTGAAGCTTTCTTT CASSPHGGEGTEAFF
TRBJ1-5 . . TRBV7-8 TGTGCCAGCAGCTTAGGGTTCGGGGGGAATCAGCCCCAGCATTTT CASSLGFGGNQPQHF
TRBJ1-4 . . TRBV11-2 TGTGCCAGCAGCTTCCCCGGACAGGAAAAACTGTTTTTT CASSFPGQEKLFF
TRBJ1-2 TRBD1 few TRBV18 TGTGCCAGCTCAGACGAACAGGGGGTCTATGGCTACACCTTC CASSDEQGVYGYTF
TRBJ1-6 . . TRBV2 TGTGCCAGCAGTGTACAGGGCCAGGAGAATTCACCCCTCCACTTT CASSVQGQENSPLHF
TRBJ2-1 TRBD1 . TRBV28 TGTGCCAGCAGTCCCGGGACAGGGGTGAATGAGCAGTTCTTC CASSPGTGVNEQFF
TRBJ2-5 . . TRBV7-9 TGTGCCAGCACCGTTAGTGAGGTGACCCAGTACTTC CASTVSEVTQYF
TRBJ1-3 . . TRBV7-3 TGTGCCAGCAGCAGCCCGGGGGGCGGTGGAAACACCATATATTTT CASSSPGGGGNTIYF
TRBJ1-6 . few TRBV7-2 TGTGCCAGCAGCTTGGTTCCAGAAGATTCACCCCTCCACTTT CASSLVPEDSPLHF
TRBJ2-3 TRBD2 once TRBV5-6 TGTGCCAGCAGCTTGAGGGGTAGCGGGGGGAGCACAGATACGCAGTATTTT CASSLRGSGGSTDTQYF
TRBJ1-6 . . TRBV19 TGTGCCAGTAGTATAGGCGCGGATTCACCCCTCCACTTT CASSIGADSPLHF
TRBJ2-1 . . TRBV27 TGTGCCAGCAGGACCACCCTAGCGCAGACCTACAATGAGCAGTTCTTC CASRTTLAQTYNEQFF
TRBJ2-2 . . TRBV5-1 TGCGCCAGCAGGGGGCCACCCTCCAACACCGGGGAGCTGTTTTTT CASRGPPSNTGELFF
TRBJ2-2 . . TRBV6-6 TGTGCCAGCAGTCCCCCTCCGGACATCAGCATCACCGGGGAGCTGTTTTTT CASSPPPDISITGELFF
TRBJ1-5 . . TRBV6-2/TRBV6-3 TGTGCCAGCAGTTATGGACTGCAGCCCCAGCATTTT CASSYGLQPQHF
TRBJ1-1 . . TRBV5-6 TGTGCCAGCAGCTTCGCTGGCAACATGAACACTGAAGCTTTCTTT CASSFAGNMNTEAFF
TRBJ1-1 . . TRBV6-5 TGTGCCAGTCTCCACGGTGGGCAGAACACTGAAGCTTTCTTT CASLHGGQNTEAFF
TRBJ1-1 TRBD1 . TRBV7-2 TGTGCCAGCAGCTTAGGGTCAGGGGGCACTGAAGCTTTCTTT CASSLGSGGTEAFF
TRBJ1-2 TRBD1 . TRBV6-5 TGTGCCAGCAGCCCCGGACAGGGGGCGGACTATGGCTACACCTTC CASSPGQGADYGYTF
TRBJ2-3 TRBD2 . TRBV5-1 TGCGCCAGCAGTAATCGAGCGGGGGGTATAACAGATACGCAGTATTTT CASSNRAGGITDTQYF
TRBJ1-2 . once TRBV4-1 TGCGCCAGCAGCCAAGAGGGGGGGCGACGTAATGGCTACACCTTC CASSQEGGRRNGYTF
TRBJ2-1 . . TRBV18 TGTGCCAGCTCACCACCGTACAGCGGATTCAACAATGAGCAGTTCTTC CASSPPYSGFNNEQFF